Listed below are T cell receptor beta chains from one sample, sequenced in a study of blood T cell repertoires in COVID-19. Here immunoSEQ multiplex PCR was the method, and the copy in TCRdb shows in-frame clones only, minus some. Of 60,000 to 85,000 clones in the sample, about 86% are singletons; the top ten hold around 12%. Sequencing was performed on peripheral blood. These receptors all come from a human donor in a cohort sampled during active COVID-19. CDR3s include the opening cysteine and the closing phenylalanine or tryptophan. D genes are given only for firm matches. Size tells how often a clone was seen (once, few, many) or the class of an expanded clone, and some rows leave it out.

d_gene: -; abundance: -; len: 13; j_gene: TRBJ1-1; v_gene: TRBV27; CDR3aa: CASSLQVNTEAFF; CDR3nt: TGTGCCAGCAGTTTACAGGTCAACACTGAAGCTTTCTTT
d_gene: TRBD2; abundance: -; len: 14; j_gene: TRBJ2-3; v_gene: TRBV7-8; CDR3aa: CASSKRGGTDTQYF; CDR3nt: TGTGCCAGCAGCAAGCGCGGGGGAACAGATACGCAGTATTTT
d_gene: -; abundance: -; len: 16; j_gene: TRBJ1-6; v_gene: TRBV2; CDR3aa: CASSELGPTYNSPLHF; CDR3nt: TGTGCCAGCAGTGAATTGGGGCCCACATATAATTCACCCCTCCACTTT
d_gene: -; abundance: -; len: 17; j_gene: TRBJ1-2; v_gene: TRBV15; CDR3aa: CATSRVRGSQGGYGYTF; CDR3nt: TGTGCCACCAGCAGAGTCCGGGGGTCCCAGGGAGGCTATGGCTACACCTTC
d_gene: TRBD1; abundance: -; len: 18; j_gene: TRBJ2-1; v_gene: TRBV7-2; CDR3aa: CASSLGPGTGRSGNEQFF; CDR3nt: TGTGCCAGCAGCTTAGGTCCCGGGACAGGGCGAAGTGGAAATGAGCAGTTCTTC
d_gene: TRBD1; abundance: -; len: 14; j_gene: TRBJ2-6; v_gene: TRBV2; CDR3aa: CASKTGAGANVLTF; CDR3nt: TGTGCCAGCAAGACAGGGGCTGGGGCCAACGTCCTGACTTTC
d_gene: TRBD1; abundance: -; len: 16; j_gene: TRBJ1-2; v_gene: TRBV7-6; CDR3aa: CASSPGQVTPPAGYTF; CDR3nt: TGTGCCAGCAGCCCCGGACAGGTCACCCCACCAGCGGGCTACACCTTC
d_gene: -; abundance: -; len: 13; j_gene: TRBJ2-5; v_gene: TRBV3-1/TRBV3-2; CDR3aa: CASSRVEEETQYF; CDR3nt: TGTGCCAGCAGCCGAGTGGAGGAAGAGACCCAGTACTTC
d_gene: -; abundance: once; len: 15; j_gene: TRBJ1-2; v_gene: TRBV5-1; CDR3aa: CASSLEPTANYGYTF; CDR3nt: TGCGCCAGCAGCTTAGAACCGACAGCTAACTATGGCTACACCTTC
d_gene: -; abundance: -; len: 14; j_gene: TRBJ1-2; v_gene: TRBV18; CDR3aa: CASSPLGPGKGYTF; CDR3nt: TGTGCCAGCTCACCACTCGGGCCAGGGAAGGGCTACACCTTC
d_gene: -; abundance: -; len: 15; j_gene: TRBJ2-5; v_gene: TRBV6-2/TRBV6-3; CDR3aa: CASSSGRGLRETQYF; CDR3nt: TGTGCCAGCAGTTCTGGCAGGGGTCTGAGGGAGACCCAGTACTTC
d_gene: TRBD2; abundance: -; len: 14; j_gene: TRBJ2-7; v_gene: TRBV7-9; CDR3aa: CASSREGETYEQYF; CDR3nt: TGTGCCAGCAGCCGGGAGGGGGAAACCTACGAGCAGTACTTC
d_gene: -; abundance: -; len: 14; j_gene: TRBJ2-7; v_gene: TRBV2; CDR3aa: CASSEMGWGLEQYF; CDR3nt: TGTGCCAGCAGTGAAATGGGGTGGGGGCTCGAGCAGTACTTC
d_gene: -; abundance: -; len: 15; j_gene: TRBJ1-6; v_gene: TRBV7-2; CDR3aa: CASSTRTRGDSPLHF; CDR3nt: TGTGCCAGCAGCACCCGAACCAGGGGTGATTCACCCCTCCACTTT
d_gene: -; abundance: few; len: 14; j_gene: TRBJ1-6; v_gene: TRBV20-1; CDR3aa: CSASVGQGNSPLHF; CDR3nt: TGCAGTGCTAGTGTCGGTCAGGGGAATTCACCCCTCCACTTT
d_gene: -; abundance: -; len: 13; j_gene: TRBJ1-1; v_gene: TRBV29-1; CDR3aa: CSVVTGPNTEAFF; CDR3nt: TGCAGCGTTGTGACAGGACCGAACACTGAAGCTTTCTTT
d_gene: TRBD2; abundance: -; len: 16; j_gene: TRBJ2-7; v_gene: TRBV3-1/TRBV3-2; CDR3aa: CASSPPGGGVSYEQYF; CDR3nt: TGTGCCAGCAGCCCGCCGGGCGGGGGGGTATCCTACGAGCAGTACTTC
d_gene: TRBD1; abundance: -; len: 15; j_gene: TRBJ1-2; v_gene: TRBV5-4; CDR3aa: CASSLWGTAGYGYTF; CDR3nt: TGTGCCAGCAGTCTATGGGGGACAGCCGGCTATGGCTACACCTTC
d_gene: -; abundance: once; len: 16; j_gene: TRBJ1-1; v_gene: TRBV18; CDR3aa: CASSSGSGTLGGEAFF; CDR3nt: TGTGCCAGCTCATCTGGGTCCGGGACCCTGGGGGGTGAAGCTTTCTTT
d_gene: TRBD1; abundance: -; len: 15; j_gene: TRBJ1-1; v_gene: TRBV11-2; CDR3aa: CASSSGTGLNTEAFF; CDR3nt: TGTGCCAGCAGCTCCGGGACAGGGTTAAACACTGAAGCTTTCTTT
d_gene: -; abundance: -; len: 12; j_gene: TRBJ1-5; v_gene: TRBV19; CDR3aa: CASSIGGALQHF; CDR3nt: TGTGCCAGTAGTATCGGAGGGGCGCTACAGCATTTT
d_gene: -; abundance: -; len: 16; j_gene: TRBJ1-6; v_gene: TRBV6-6; CDR3aa: CASSYMTGTAQSPLHF; CDR3nt: TGTGCCAGCAGTTATATGACAGGAACGGCCCAATCACCCCTCCACTTT
d_gene: -; abundance: -; len: 15; j_gene: TRBJ1-2; v_gene: TRBV25-1; CDR3aa: CASSESSGGHYGYTF; CDR3nt: TGTGCCAGCAGTGAATCTAGCGGGGGACACTATGGCTACACCTTC
d_gene: TRBD1; abundance: few; len: 16; j_gene: TRBJ1-6; v_gene: TRBV2; CDR3aa: CASRSPSGQRYSPLHF; CDR3nt: TGTGCCAGCAGATCTCCCTCGGGACAGCGGTATTCACCCCTCCACTTT
d_gene: TRBD2; abundance: -; len: 12; j_gene: TRBJ2-1; v_gene: TRBV9; CDR3aa: CASTGLGPEQFF; CDR3nt: TGTGCCAGCACCGGACTAGGCCCTGAGCAGTTCTTC
d_gene: TRBD1; abundance: -; len: 14; j_gene: TRBJ1-1; v_gene: TRBV29-1; CDR3aa: CSVTLGGMNTEAFF; CDR3nt: TGCAGCGTAACCTTAGGGGGCATGAACACTGAAGCTTTCTTT
d_gene: -; abundance: -; len: 16; j_gene: TRBJ1-6; v_gene: TRBV27; CDR3aa: CASRERTDLYNSPLHF; CDR3nt: TGTGCCAGCAGGGAGAGGACAGACCTTTATAATTCACCCCTCCACTTT
d_gene: TRBD2; abundance: -; len: 19; j_gene: TRBJ2-7; v_gene: TRBV3-1/TRBV3-2; CDR3aa: CASSQEFWVSWDYSYEQYF; CDR3nt: TGTGCCAGCAGCCAAGAATTCTGGGTCAGTTGGGACTACTCCTACGAGCAGTACTTC
d_gene: TRBD1; abundance: -; len: 15; j_gene: TRBJ1-2; v_gene: TRBV18; CDR3aa: CASSPLGTAQDGYTF; CDR3nt: TGTGCCAGCTCACCTCTCGGGACAGCTCAAGATGGCTACACCTTC
d_gene: TRBD2; abundance: once; len: 18; j_gene: TRBJ2-2; v_gene: TRBV11-3; CDR3aa: CASSPQGLAGGNTGELFF; CDR3nt: TGTGCCAGCAGCCCCCAGGGACTAGCGGGGGGTAACACCGGGGAGCTGTTTTTT
d_gene: -; abundance: -; len: 15; j_gene: TRBJ2-3; v_gene: TRBV18; CDR3aa: CASSLQTGYTDTQYF; CDR3nt: TGTGCCAGCTCACTCCAAACAGGGTACACAGATACGCAGTATTTT
d_gene: TRBD1; abundance: -; len: 16; j_gene: TRBJ1-5; v_gene: TRBV2; CDR3aa: CASSEAPGQGNQPQHF; CDR3nt: TGTGCCAGCAGTGAGGCGCCGGGACAGGGGAATCAGCCCCAGCATTTT
d_gene: TRBD1; abundance: -; len: 14; j_gene: TRBJ2-4; v_gene: TRBV7-2; CDR3aa: CASTSQGARDIQYF; CDR3nt: TGTGCCAGCACCTCACAGGGGGCACGGGACATTCAGTACTTC
d_gene: -; abundance: -; len: 13; j_gene: TRBJ1-2; v_gene: TRBV24-1; CDR3aa: CATSDFTGRGYTF; CDR3nt: TGTGCCACCAGTGATTTTACAGGGAGAGGCTACACCTTC
d_gene: TRBD1; abundance: -; len: 14; j_gene: TRBJ1-1; v_gene: TRBV9; CDR3aa: CASSNHRQGGKAFF; CDR3nt: TGTGCCAGCAGCAACCACCGACAGGGCGGGAAAGCTTTCTTT
d_gene: -; abundance: -; len: 14; j_gene: TRBJ1-4; v_gene: TRBV6-6; CDR3aa: CASSKGGTNEKLFF; CDR3nt: TGTGCCAGCAGTAAAGGCGGGACTAATGAAAAACTGTTTTTT
d_gene: -; abundance: -; len: 14; j_gene: TRBJ2-7; v_gene: TRBV28; CDR3aa: CASSLSAGSNEQYF; CDR3nt: TGTGCCAGCAGTTTATCGGCAGGGTCCAACGAGCAGTACTTC
d_gene: -; abundance: -; len: 13; j_gene: TRBJ1-5; v_gene: TRBV6-5; CDR3aa: CASSFDRYQPQHF; CDR3nt: TGTGCCAGCAGTTTCGACAGATATCAGCCCCAGCATTTT
d_gene: TRBD2; abundance: once; len: 16; j_gene: TRBJ2-3; v_gene: TRBV27; CDR3aa: CASSRGSGGSPGTQYF; CDR3nt: TGTGCCAGCTCCCGGGGAAGCGGGGGGTCCCCCGGTACGCAGTATTTT
d_gene: TRBD1; abundance: once; len: 13; j_gene: TRBJ2-7; v_gene: TRBV5-4; CDR3aa: CASRDRGSYEQYF; CDR3nt: TGTGCCTCCAGAGACAGGGGCTCCTACGAGCAGTACTTC
d_gene: -; abundance: -; len: 12; j_gene: TRBJ2-3; v_gene: TRBV29-1; CDR3aa: CSERTPTDTQYF; CDR3nt: TGCAGCGAGCGGACCCCCACAGATACGCAGTATTTT
d_gene: -; abundance: -; len: 15; j_gene: TRBJ2-2; v_gene: TRBV3-1/TRBV3-2; CDR3aa: CASSQATAGTGELFF; CDR3nt: TGTGCCAGCAGCCAAGCCACTGCGGGCACCGGGGAGCTGTTTTTT
d_gene: -; abundance: -; len: 14; j_gene: TRBJ1-1; v_gene: TRBV19; CDR3aa: CASSRTVFNTEAFF; CDR3nt: TGTGCCAGTAGCCGGACAGTATTCAACACTGAAGCTTTCTTT
d_gene: -; abundance: -; len: 15; j_gene: TRBJ1-2; v_gene: TRBV30; CDR3aa: CAWSVLRIPGRGYTF; CDR3nt: TGTGCCTGGAGTGTACTCAGAATCCCTGGGCGTGGCTACACCTTC
d_gene: -; abundance: few; len: 15; j_gene: TRBJ1-2; v_gene: TRBV10-3; CDR3aa: CAISESAGINYGYTF; CDR3nt: TGTGCCATCAGTGAGTCGGCAGGGATCAACTATGGCTACACCTTC
d_gene: -; abundance: -; len: 13; j_gene: TRBJ1-5; v_gene: TRBV6-6; CDR3aa: CASSYLGGQPQHF; CDR3nt: TGTGCCAGCAGTTACCTAGGGGGTCAGCCCCAGCATTTT
d_gene: -; abundance: -; len: 13; j_gene: TRBJ2-5; v_gene: TRBV28; CDR3aa: CASSLYRDETQYF; CDR3nt: TGTGCCAGCAGTTTATACAGGGATGAGACCCAGTACTTC
d_gene: TRBD1; abundance: -; len: 14; j_gene: TRBJ1-2; v_gene: TRBV7-2; CDR3aa: CASTLGTGGYGYTF; CDR3nt: TGTGCCAGCACCCTAGGGACAGGGGGTTATGGCTACACCTTC
d_gene: -; abundance: -; len: 14; j_gene: TRBJ2-5; v_gene: TRBV5-1; CDR3aa: CASSPGQPQETQYF; CDR3nt: TGCGCCAGCAGCCCTGGACAGCCCCAAGAGACCCAGTACTTC
d_gene: -; abundance: -; len: 14; j_gene: TRBJ2-1; v_gene: TRBV28; CDR3aa: CASENRGTAPEQFF; CDR3nt: TGTGCCAGCGAAAACCGCGGGACTGCCCCCGAGCAGTTCTTC
d_gene: TRBD2; abundance: once; len: 15; j_gene: TRBJ2-7; v_gene: TRBV6-5; CDR3aa: CASSWGLGKIHEQYF; CDR3nt: TGTGCCAGCAGTTGGGGACTAGGGAAAATCCACGAGCAGTACTTC